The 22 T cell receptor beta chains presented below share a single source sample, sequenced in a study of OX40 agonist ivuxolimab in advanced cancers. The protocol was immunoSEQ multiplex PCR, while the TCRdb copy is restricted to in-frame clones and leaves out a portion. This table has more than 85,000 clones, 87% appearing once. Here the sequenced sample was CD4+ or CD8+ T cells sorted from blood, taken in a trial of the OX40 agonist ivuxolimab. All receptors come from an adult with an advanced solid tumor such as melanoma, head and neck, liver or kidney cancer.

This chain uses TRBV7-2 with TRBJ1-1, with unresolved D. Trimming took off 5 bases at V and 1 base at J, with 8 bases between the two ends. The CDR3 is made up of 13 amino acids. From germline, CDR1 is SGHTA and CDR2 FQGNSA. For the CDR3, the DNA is TGTGCCAGCAGCACCCGAGCGAACACTGAAGCTTTCTTT. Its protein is CASSTRANTEAFF.

CDR3 sequence reads: CASSEERNEQFF. The DNA for the CDR3 is TGTGCCAGCAGTGAAGAGCGAAATGAGCAGTTCTTC. The rearrangement uses TRBV6-1 and TRBJ2-1, with D hard to call. This CDR3 spans 12 amino acids. Between the trimmed V and J ends, which lost 1 base and 7 bases, there was a span of 5 bases. Germline CDR1 MNHNS, CDR2 SASEGT.

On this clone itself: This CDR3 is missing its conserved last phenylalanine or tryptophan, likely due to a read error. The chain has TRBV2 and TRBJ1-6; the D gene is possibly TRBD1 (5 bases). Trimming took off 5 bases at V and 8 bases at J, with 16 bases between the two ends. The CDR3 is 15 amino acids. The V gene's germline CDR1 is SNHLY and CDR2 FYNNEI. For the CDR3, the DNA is TGTGCCAGCAGTATAAGCGGGACCGCGGATTCACCCCTCCACCTT. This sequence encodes CASSISGTADSPLHL.

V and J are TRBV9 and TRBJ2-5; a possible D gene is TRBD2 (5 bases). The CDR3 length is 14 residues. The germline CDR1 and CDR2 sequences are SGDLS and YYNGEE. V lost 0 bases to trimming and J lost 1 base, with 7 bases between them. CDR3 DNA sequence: TGTGCCAGCAGCGTAGAAGGACTCCAAGAGACCCAGTACTTC. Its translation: CASSVEGLQETQYF.

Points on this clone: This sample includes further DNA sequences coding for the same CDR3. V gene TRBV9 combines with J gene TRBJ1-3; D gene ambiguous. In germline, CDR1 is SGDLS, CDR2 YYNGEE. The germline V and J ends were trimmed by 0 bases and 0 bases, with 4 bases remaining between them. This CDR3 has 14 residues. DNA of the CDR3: TGTGCCAGCAGCGTAGGTCTCTCTGGAAACACCATATATTTT. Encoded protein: CASSVGLSGNTIYF.

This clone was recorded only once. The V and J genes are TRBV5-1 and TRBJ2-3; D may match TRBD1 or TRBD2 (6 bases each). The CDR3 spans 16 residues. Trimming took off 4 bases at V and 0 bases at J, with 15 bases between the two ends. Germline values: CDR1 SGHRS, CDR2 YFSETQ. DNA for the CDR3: TGCGCCAGCAGCCTAGAGTGGGGGGCCAGCACAGATACGCAGTATTTT. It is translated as CASSLEWGASTDTQYF. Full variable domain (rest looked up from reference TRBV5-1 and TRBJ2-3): KAGVTQTPRYLIKTRGQQVTLSCSPISGHRSVSWYQQTPGQGLQFLFEYFSETQRNKGNFPGRFSGRQFSNSRSEMNVSTLELGDSALYLCASSLEWGASTDTQYFGPGTRLTVL.

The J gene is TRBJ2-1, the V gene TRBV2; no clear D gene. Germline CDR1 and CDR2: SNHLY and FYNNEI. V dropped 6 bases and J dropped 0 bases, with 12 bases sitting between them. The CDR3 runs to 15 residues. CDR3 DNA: TGTGCCAGCAGGAAGGCGATGAGCTCCTACAATGAGCAGTTCTTC. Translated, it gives CASRKAMSSYNEQFF.

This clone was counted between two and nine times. The CDR3 coding sequence is TGTGCCAGCAGCCTCCCATGGGGGGGCCGCTCTGGAAACACCATATATTTT. It encodes CASSLPWGGRSGNTIYF. The J gene is TRBJ1-3, the V gene TRBV5-4, with a tentative D call TRBD1 (6 bases). Germline V gene sequence: CDR1 SGHNT, CDR2 YYREEE (reference sequence). The length of the CDR3 is 17 residues. Trimming shortened V by 4 bases and J by 0 bases, and 17 bases separated the two germline ends.

CDR3 in amino acids: CASSLQGSHEQYF. The CDR3, as DNA: TGCGCCAGCAGCTTGCAGGGGTCCCACGAGCAGTACTTC. The chain combines TRBV5-1 with TRBJ2-7; D might be TRBD1 (6 bases). Germline V gene lookup returns CDR1 SGHRS and CDR2 YFSETQ. This CDR3 has 13 amino acids. Trimming took off 1 base at V and 5 bases at J, with 10 bases between the two ends.

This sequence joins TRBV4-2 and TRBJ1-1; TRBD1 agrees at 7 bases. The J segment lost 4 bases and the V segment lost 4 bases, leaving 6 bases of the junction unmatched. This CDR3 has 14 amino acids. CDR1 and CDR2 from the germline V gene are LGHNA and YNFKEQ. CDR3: CASSRPGGVTEAFF. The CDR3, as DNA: TGTGCCAGCAGCCGCCCAGGGGGGGTCACTGAAGCTTTCTTT.

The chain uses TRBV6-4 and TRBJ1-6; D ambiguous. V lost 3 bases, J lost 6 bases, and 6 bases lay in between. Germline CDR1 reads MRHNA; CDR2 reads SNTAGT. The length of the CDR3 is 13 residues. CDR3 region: CASSERINSPLHF. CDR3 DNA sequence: TGTGCCAGCAGTGAACGGATTAATTCACCCCTCCACTTT.

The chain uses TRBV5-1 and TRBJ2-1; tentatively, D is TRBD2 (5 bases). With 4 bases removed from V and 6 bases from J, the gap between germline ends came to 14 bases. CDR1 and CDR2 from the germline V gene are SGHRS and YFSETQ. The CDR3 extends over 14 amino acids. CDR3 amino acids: CASSPRDLRNEQFF. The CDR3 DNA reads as TGCGCCAGCAGCCCCCGGGATCTACGCAATGAGCAGTTCTTC. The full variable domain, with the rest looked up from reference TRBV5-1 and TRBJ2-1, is KAGVTQTPRYLIKTRGQQVTLSCSPISGHRSVSWYQQTPGQGLQFLFEYFSETQRNKGNFPGRFSGRQFSNSRSEMNVSTLELGDSALYLCASSPRDLRNEQFFGPGTRLTVL.

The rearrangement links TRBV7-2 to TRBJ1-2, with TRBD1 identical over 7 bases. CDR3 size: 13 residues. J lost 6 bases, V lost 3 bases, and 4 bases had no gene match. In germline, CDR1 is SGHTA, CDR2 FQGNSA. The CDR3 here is CASSLRGPDGYTF. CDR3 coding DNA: TGTGCCAGCAGCTTGAGGGGGCCCGATGGCTACACCTTC.

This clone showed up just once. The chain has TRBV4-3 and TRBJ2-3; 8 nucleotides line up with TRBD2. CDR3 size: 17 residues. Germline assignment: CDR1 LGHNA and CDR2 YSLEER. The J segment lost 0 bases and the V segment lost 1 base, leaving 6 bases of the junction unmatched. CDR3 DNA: TGCGCCAGCAGCCAAGTAAGCGGGGGCCATAGCACAGATACGCAGTATTTT. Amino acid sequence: CASSQVSGGHSTDTQYF.

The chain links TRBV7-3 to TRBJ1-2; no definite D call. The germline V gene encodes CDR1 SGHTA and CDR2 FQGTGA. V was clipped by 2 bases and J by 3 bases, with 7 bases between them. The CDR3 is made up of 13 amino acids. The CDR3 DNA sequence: TGTGCCAGCAGCTTATTTTCGGACTATGGCTACACCTTC. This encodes CASSLFSDYGYTF.

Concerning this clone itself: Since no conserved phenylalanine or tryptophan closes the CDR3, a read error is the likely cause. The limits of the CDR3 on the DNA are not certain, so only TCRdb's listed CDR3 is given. The CDR3 reads CASSQDWVRTGGETPYILGIY. The chain joins TRBV14 to TRBJ1-3; no DNA check was done on the table's D call, TRBD1. The CDR3 comprises 21 residues, both ends counted. The germline gives CDR1 SGHDN, CDR2 FVKESK.

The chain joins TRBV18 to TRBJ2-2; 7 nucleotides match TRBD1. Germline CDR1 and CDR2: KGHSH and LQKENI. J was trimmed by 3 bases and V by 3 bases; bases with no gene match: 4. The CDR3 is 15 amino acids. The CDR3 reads CASSPGTADTGELFF. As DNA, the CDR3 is TGTGCCAGCTCACCCGGGACAGCAGACACCGGGGAGCTGTTTTTT. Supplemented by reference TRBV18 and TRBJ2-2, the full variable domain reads NAGVMQNPRHLVRRRGQEARLRCSPMKGHSHVYWYRQLPEEGLKFMVYLQKENIIDESGMPKERFSAEFPKEGPSILRIQQVVRGDSAAYFCASSPGTADTGELFFGEGSRLTVL.

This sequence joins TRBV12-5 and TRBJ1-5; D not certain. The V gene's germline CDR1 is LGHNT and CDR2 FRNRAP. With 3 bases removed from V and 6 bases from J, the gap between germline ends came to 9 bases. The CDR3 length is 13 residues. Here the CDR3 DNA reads TGTGCTAGTGGTTTCAGCATGGGTCAGCCCCAGCATTTT. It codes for CASGFSMGQPQHF.

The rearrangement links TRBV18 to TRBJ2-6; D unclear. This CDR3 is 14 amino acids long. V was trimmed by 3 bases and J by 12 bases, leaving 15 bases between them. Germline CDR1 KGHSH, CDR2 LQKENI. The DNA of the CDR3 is TGTGCCAGCTCACCTGGGTTCCCCGTTACCGTCCTGACTTTC. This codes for CASSPGFPVTVLTF.

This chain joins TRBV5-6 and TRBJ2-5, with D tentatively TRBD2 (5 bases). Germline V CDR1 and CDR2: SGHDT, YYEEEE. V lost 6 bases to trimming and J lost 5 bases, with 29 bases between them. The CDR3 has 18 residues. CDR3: CASNLLSDGETLLETQYF. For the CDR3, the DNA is TGTGCCAGCAACCTTCTCTCTGATGGGGAGACTCTATTGGAGACCCAGTACTTC.

CDR3 in amino acids: CASSLERGAEKLFF. The CDR3 DNA follows: TGTGCCAGCAGCCTCGAAAGGGGGGCTGAAAAACTGTTTTTT. V usage is TRBV7-9 and J usage is TRBJ1-4; the D gene is possibly TRBD1 (6 bases). The CDR3 runs 14 residues. Germline values: CDR1 SEHNR, CDR2 FQNEAQ (reference sequence). The V end lost 5 bases, the J end lost 7 bases, and 14 bases lay between the germline ends.

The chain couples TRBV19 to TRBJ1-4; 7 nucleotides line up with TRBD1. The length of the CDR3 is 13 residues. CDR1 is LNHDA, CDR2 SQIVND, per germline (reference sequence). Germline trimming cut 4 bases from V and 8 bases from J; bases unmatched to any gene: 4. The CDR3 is CASSNRGSEKLFF. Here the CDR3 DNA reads TGTGCCAGTAGTAACAGGGGAAGCGAAAAACTGTTTTTT.